A single sample gave rise to the 6 T cell receptor beta chains below, sequenced in a study of OX40 agonist ivuxolimab in advanced cancers. TCRdb's table, derived via immunoSEQ multiplex PCR, lists solely in-frame clones and lacks some. Here the sample spans tens of thousands of clones, about 88% being singletons. Sequenced material: CD4+ or CD8+ T cells sorted from blood, taken in a trial of the OX40 agonist ivuxolimab. The receptors here all came from an adult with an advanced solid tumor such as melanoma, head and neck, liver or kidney cancer.

The rearrangement uses TRBV19 and TRBJ1-2, with TRBD1 matching over 9 bases. V gave up 9 bases and J gave up 5 bases; unmatched junction bases: 10. CDR3 length equals 14 residues. The germline V gene has CDR1 LNHDA and CDR2 SQIVND (reference sequence). Here the CDR3 DNA reads TGTGCCAGCGGGACAGGGATGAGGTTTTATGGCTACACCTTC. Amino acid sequence: CASGTGMRFYGYTF. The full variable domain, rest sourced from reference TRBV19 and TRBJ1-2, is DGGITQSPKYLFRKEGQNVTLSCEQNLNHDAMYWYRQDPGQGLRLIYYSQIVNDFQKGDIAEGYSVSREKKESFPLTVTSAQKNPTAFYLCASGTGMRFYGYTFGSGTRLTVV.

This chain joins TRBV30 and TRBJ2-5; no clear D. CDR1 and CDR2 from the germline V gene are GTSNPN and SVGIG (reference sequence). The CDR3 is 11 amino acids. V lost 1 base and J lost 5, with 5 bases in between. CDR3 DNA: TGTGCCTGGAGTGCCCCGGAGACCCAGTACTTC. Translation gives CAWSAPETQYF.

This clone occurred once. This chain uses TRBV2 with TRBJ2-1; TRBD1 agrees at 9 bases. The V gene end was trimmed by 6 bases and the J gene end by 2 bases; junction bases not matched to a gene: 8. CDR1 SNHLY and CDR2 FYNNEI come from the germline V gene. CDR3 length: 16 amino acids. The CDR3 nucleotides are TGTGCCAGCAGCCGTCCGACAGGGGGTACCTACAATGAGCAGTTCTTC. As protein: CASSRPTGGTYNEQFF.

The chain combines TRBV4-2 with TRBJ2-5; TRBD2 matches 8 bases. The CDR3 covers 15 residues. Looked up from germline, CDR1 is LGHNA and CDR2 is YNFKEQ. J lost 5 bases, V lost 1 base, and 6 bases had no gene match. Here the CDR3 DNA reads TGTGCCAGCAGCCAAGGGCTAGCGGGTGAGGAGACCCAGTACTTC. Translated: CASSQGLAGEETQYF.

The J gene is TRBJ2-3, the V gene TRBV13; the D is unclear. Germline assignment: CDR1 PRHDT and CDR2 FYEKMQ (reference sequence). This CDR3 contains 13 residues. V dropped 3 bases and J dropped 4 bases, with 8 bases sitting between them. The CDR3 here is CASSFGRSDTQYF. Written as DNA, the CDR3 is TGTGCCAGCAGCTTTGGCAGGTCAGATACGCAGTATTTT.

The V call is TRBV5-6, the J call TRBJ1-3; no clear D gene. In germline, CDR1 is SGHDT, CDR2 YYEEEE. The CDR3 is 16 residues long. V lost 3 bases to trimming and J lost 0 bases, with 13 bases between them. The CDR3 DNA reads TGTGCCAGCAGCTCCCGTTACCTTAACTCTGGAAACACCATATATTTT. This gives the protein CASSSRYLNSGNTIYF.